These 5 T cell receptor beta chains share one sample of origin, sequenced in a study of OX40 agonist ivuxolimab in advanced cancers. Libraries were built with the immunoSEQ multiplex PCR assay. What TCRdb holds here is the immuneACCESS table cut down to in-frame rearrangements. Part of the clones is not present; checked against another copy, under half of the missing clones reflect an unresolved V gene, and the others are unexplained. The sample table contains tens of thousands of clones; only one count was recorded for around 77% of them. Jointly, the top ten make up over 20% of the sample. The source was CD4+ or CD8+ T cells sorted from blood, collected in a trial of the OX40 agonist ivuxolimab. These TCRs come from an adult with an advanced solid tumor such as melanoma, head and neck, liver or kidney cancer.

V and J are TRBV10-2 and TRBJ2-1, with a weak D call TRBD2 (6 bases). CDR3 length equals 14 residues. Germline CDR1 is WSHSY and CDR2 is SAAADI. The V end lost 6 bases, the J end lost 5 bases, and 14 bases lay between the germline ends. The CDR3 nucleotides are TGCGCCAGCAGGGACCGGGACTTCAACAATGAGCAGTTCTTC. It yields the protein CASRDRDFNNEQFF.

This clone came up once. The rearrangement links TRBV19 to TRBJ2-2, with 7 positions matching TRBD2. J was trimmed by 8 bases and V by 5 bases; bases with no gene match: 11. The CDR3 spans 15 residues. Germline CDR1 and CDR2: LNHDA and SQIVND (reference sequence). DNA of the CDR3: TGTGCCAGTAGTTCCTCATCACTAGCGAGGGGGGAGCTGTTTTTT. Its translation is CASSSSSLARGELFF.

The chain employs TRBV6-5 and TRBJ1-2; no clear D. The CDR3 is 15 amino acids. The V end was cut by 7 bases, the J end by 4 bases, with 19 bases between. Germline values: CDR1 MNHEY, CDR2 SVGAGI. The CDR3 region is CASKRTPHRSYGYTF. The CDR3 DNA reads TGTGCCAGCAAGAGAACCCCCCATCGGAGCTATGGCTACACCTTC.

This chain links TRBV18 with TRBJ1-5; 8 bases map to TRBD1. The CDR3 length is 15 residues. Germline V lookup: CDR1 KGHSH, CDR2 LQKENI. Unmatched junction bases numbered 7, after V lost 4 bases and J lost 5 bases. The CDR3 DNA is TGTGCCAGCTCACTCCCGGACAGGGTCTATCAGCCCCAGCATTTT. It is translated as CASSLPDRVYQPQHF.

By share, this clone counts as medium-sized. CDR3 nucleotide sequence: TGTGCCAGCAGCCCCCAGGAGTCGGCTAATGAAAAACTGTTTTTT. This encodes CASSPQESANEKLFF. The V gene is TRBV7-9, the J gene TRBJ1-4; D is uncertain. Germline V gene lookup returns CDR1 SEHNR and CDR2 FQNEAQ (reference sequence). The CDR3 runs to 15 residues. V lost 5 bases and J lost 3, with 13 bases in between.